This T cell receptor (beta chain) was identified during a study of cytomegalovirus exposure and HLA in healthy donors. Looking at the study overall: The study placed approximately 78% of its 398 genotyped donors in the Caucasian-associated ancestry cluster.

60 Vbeta and 13 Jbeta primers were used in PCR. Measured with immunoSEQ multiplex PCR; TCRdb has only the in-frame clones, and not every one. The sample table includes about 88,000 clones. The germline gives CDR1 LNHDA, CDR2 SQIVND (reference sequence). The length of the CDR3 is 15 residues. Deletions cut 3 bases from V and 5 bases from J, with 14 bases between. Overall study findings and caveats: Previously analyzed data showed that most TCR beta V segments were productive at a frequency of about 90% or about 30%. For TCR beta chains, V- and J-gene trimming was later linked to a missense DCLRE1C variant.

Note on this clone: No antigen is known for it.

The chain joins TRBV19 to TRBJ1-5, with D unclear. The TCR was taken from a girl between 5 and 17 years old in good health and CMV-seropositive. What was sequenced was PBMCs. In DNA, the CDR3 is TGTGCCAGTAGTATTTGGAGGGTAGGTGATCAGCCCCAGCATTTT. The encoded protein is CASSIWRVGDQPQHF.